This record concerns one TCR beta chain sequence. The antigen is unknown. Patients were ineligible given autoimmune disease history or systemic immunosuppression. The sample originates from a study of OX40 agonist ivuxolimab in advanced cancers. Study information: Aged about 20 to 80 with a mean of about 60 years, they were 82.7% male. Study-wide results and limits: Low normalized clonal expansion also occurred in some nonresponding patients. Both CD4+ and CD8+ T cell populations in blood had undergone clonal expansion by week 6 at 0.1 to 3.0 mg/kg.

V was clipped by 7 bases and J by 10 bases; unmatched bases: 8. Germline values: CDR1 ENHRY, CDR2 SYGVKD. This CDR3 has 12 amino acids. Generated by immunoSEQ multiplex PCR, the TCRdb table keeps only in-frame clones and is missing some. The table lists fewer than 30,000 clones, roughly 85% of them singletons. The sample consisted of CD4+ or CD8+ T cells sorted from blood, taken in a trial of the OX40 agonist ivuxolimab. The V and J genes are TRBV10-3 and TRBJ1-2; TRBD1 matches at 8 bases. The clonotype comes from an adult with an advanced solid tumor such as melanoma, head and neck, liver or kidney cancer. CDR3 protein: CAITPRQGYYTF. As DNA, the CDR3 is TGTGCCATCACCCCTAGACAGGGGTACTACACCTTC.